These 10 T cell receptor beta chains were sequenced from one sample in a study of vaccination effects on CD4 cells after COVID-19. Repertoires were generated with immunoSEQ multiplex PCR, while TCRdb's copy carries only in-frame clones and drops some. The sample lists about 73,000 clones; 65% to 80% were seen once. Which antigens these TCRs recognize remains unknown. Under the ViraFEST assay, PBMC were stimulated with viral peptide pools so that antigen-specific CD4+ T cells expanded. Sequencing was performed afterwards. Upon completion of roughly ten days in culture, CD4+ T cells were isolated. According to the study, vaccine recipients showed no prior SARS-CoV-2 infection and negative nucleocapsid antibodies. Sequencing used CD4+ T cells from PBMCs cultured with HCoV-NL63 spike peptides, obtained before COVID-19 vaccination. The receptors shown here come from a human donor who received a COVID-19 vaccine.

The chain recombines TRBV6-4 with TRBJ1-3; a weak D match, TRBD1 (5 bases). Germline-derived CDR1 and CDR2 are MRHNA and SNTAGT. The CDR3 spans 13 residues. Trimming removed 4 bases at V and 2 bases at J, with 6 bases between. The CDR3 reads CASSAGPGNTIYF. CDR3 coding DNA: TGTGCCAGCAGTGCGGGGCCTGGAAACACCATATATTTT.

The V gene is TRBV29-1, the J gene TRBJ1-2, with 10 bases fitting TRBD1. V gave up 0 bases and J gave up 8 bases; unmatched junction bases: 6. Germline lookup yields CDR1 SQVTM and CDR2 ANQGSEA. This CDR3 spans 14 amino acids. The CDR3 DNA reads as TGCAGCGTTGAAGAGGGACAGGGGATAGGGGGCTACACCTTC. Translated, it gives CSVEEGQGIGGYTF.

The table lists this clone with a count of one. A read error may account for a junction end that differs from germline. The chain links TRBV15 to TRBJ1-5; D gene ambiguous. This CDR3 is built from 15 residues. Germline V lookup: CDR1 LNHNV, CDR2 YYDKDF (reference sequence). The CDR3 sequence: CAASFGVDSNQPQHF. As DNA, the CDR3 is TGTGCCGCCAGCTTTGGCGTGGATAGCAATCAGCCCCAGCATTTT.

The chain is built from TRBV6-5 and TRBJ1-3; D not resolved. V lost 2 bases and J 0 bases, leaving 8 bases between the germline ends. The CDR3 has 15 amino acids. The germline V gene encodes CDR1 MNHEY and CDR2 SVGAGI. The CDR3 DNA reads TGTGCCAGCAGTTACAAGAAGAACTCTGGAAACACCATATATTTT. Translating it yields CASSYKKNSGNTIYF.

The chain has TRBV6-4 and TRBJ2-5, with TRBD1 matching over 9 bases. V lost 1 base to trimming and J lost 5 bases; unmatched junction nucleotides: 5. Looked up from germline, CDR1 is MRHNA and CDR2 is SNTAGT. The CDR3 is made up of 15 amino acids. CDR3 sequence (DNA): TGTGCCAGCAGTGACTTCGGACAGGGGTCGGAGACCCAGTACTTC. Its translation is CASSDFGQGSETQYF.

The CDR3 DNA follows: TGTGCCAGCAGGGGGACTGTTGTTTCCTACGAGCAGTACGTC. This sequence encodes CASRGTVVSYEQYV. The chain combines TRBV2 with TRBJ2-7, with a weak D call TRBD2 (6 bases). The CDR3 length is 14 residues. Germline V gives CDR1 SNHLY, CDR2 FYNNEI. V was shortened by 6 bases and J by 1 base, with 13 bases between the two germline ends.

The J gene is TRBJ2-5, the V gene TRBV19, with D unresolved. Between the trimmed V and J ends, which lost 4 bases and 0 bases, there was a span of 15 bases. CDR1 and CDR2 (germline): LNHDA, SQIVND (reference sequence). The CDR3 is 16 residues long. The CDR3, as DNA: TGTGCCAGTAGTAGCCTTTATACAGCGTACCAAGAGACCCAGTACTTC. Protein sequence: CASSSLYTAYQETQYF. Using reference TRBV19 and TRBJ2-5 for the parts outside the CDR3, the full variable domain is DGGITQSPKYLFRKEGQNVTLSCEQNLNHDAMYWYRQDPGQGLRLIYYSQIVNDFQKGDIAEGYSVSREKKESFPLTVTSAQKNPTAFYLCASSSLYTAYQETQYFGPGTRLLVL.

V and J are TRBV3-1 (or the pseudogene TRBV3-2) and TRBJ1-2; TRBD1 might be the D (6 bases). V was cut by 0 bases and J by 8 bases, with 16 bases left in between. The CDR3 is 15 residues long. Germline lookup yields CDR1 LGHDT and CDR2 YNNKEL (reference sequence). CDR3 amino acids: CASSQDGGGPRGYTF. DNA for the CDR3: TGTGCCAGCAGCCAAGATGGGGGGGGGCCTCGGGGCTACACCTTC.

This clone was detected only a few times. The DNA for the CDR3 is TGTGCCAGCTCAGTTCGGACAGAGAACACTGAAGCTTTCTTT. Protein: CASSVRTENTEAFF. This chain links TRBV18 with TRBJ1-1; weak D call: TRBD1 (6 bases). V shed 5 bases and J shed 1 base, with 11 bases lying between them. This CDR3 region has 14 residues. Germline CDR1 reads KGHSH; CDR2 reads LQKENI.

This chain links TRBV9 with TRBJ1-2; weak D call: TRBD1 (5 bases). Trimming stripped 0 bases from V and 5 bases from J, with 8 bases between. The CDR3 loop spans 13 amino acids. Per the germline V gene, CDR1 is SGDLS and CDR2 is YYNGEE. The CDR3 coding sequence is TGTGCCAGCAGCGTAGACAGGCCATATGGCTACACCTTC. Amino acids: CASSVDRPYGYTF.